The next 3 T cell receptor beta chains were all read from a single sample in a study of early T cells in non-severe SARS-CoV-2 infection. One entry per CDR3 protein, called by TCRdb with MiXCR from the 5' RACE reads. The table has roughly 64,000 distinct CDR3 sequences, around 10% seen once. Sequenced material: whole blood, taken at baseline. The receptors were gathered from an adult who was a healthcare worker with PCR-confirmed SARS-CoV-2 infection or an uninfected control (not recorded which).

This clonotype was counted at least ten times. The chain carries TRBV11-2 and TRBJ1-1, with D maybe TRBD1 (5 bases). Germline V gives CDR1 SGHAT, CDR2 FQNNGV. Trimming left V 1 base short and J 0 bases short, with 6 bases between. The CDR3 runs 14 residues. CDR3 region: CASSLGQLNTEAFF. Here the CDR3 DNA reads TGTGCCAGCAGCTTAGGACAGCTGAACACTGAAGCTTTCTTT. The full variable domain, with the rest looked up from reference TRBV11-2 and TRBJ1-1, is EAGVAQSPRYKIIEKRQSVAFWCNPISGHATLYWYQQILGQGPKLLIQFQNNGVVDDSQLPKDRFSAERLKGVDSTLKIQPAKLEDSAVYLCASSLGQLNTEAFFGQGTRLTVV.

This clonotype has just a few counts. V is TRBV6-2 or TRBV6-3 and J is TRBJ2-2; TRBD2 is a possible D gene (7 bases). The CDR3 length is 16 residues. From germline, CDR1 is MNHEY and CDR2 SVGEGT. Trimming shortened V by 7 bases and J by 0 bases, and 15 bases separated the two germline ends. The chain's CDR3 is CASTSTGGANTGELFF. The CDR3 DNA follows: TGTGCCAGCACTTCCACGGGGGGCGCGAACACCGGGGAGCTGTTTTTT.

This clonotype was counted a few times. The chain links TRBV18 to TRBJ1-4; D is unresolved. This CDR3 has 15 residues. V lost 0 bases to trimming and J lost 7 bases, with 12 bases between them. Germline CDR1 KGHSH, CDR2 LQKENI. CDR3 in DNA: TGTGCCAGCTCACCACCAATCCCCCGGGGTGAAAAACTGTTTTTT. It translates to CASSPPIPRGEKLFF.